The clone carrying this T cell receptor beta chain showed up many times. Its antigen is not known. This sample was included in a study of breast tumors, draining lymph nodes, adjacent tissues. Study-wide results and caveats: Tumor and nontumor repertoires were significantly more similar in luminal-like than in basal-like breast cancer. Findings are consistent with lymph node origin and intratumoral expansion of most tumor T cells. Tumor T cell lymph node origin was a supported hypothesis, not proven. Tumor repertoires ranked between lymph nodes and nontumor tissue in diversity, with V and J gene preferences.

Samples came from axillary lymph nodes draining the breast cancer. Trimming pared 0 bases from V and 8 bases from J, leaving 18 bases between. CDR1 and CDR2 from the germline V gene are SGHTS and YDEGEE. CDR3 length: 16 residues. TCRdb reprocessed the multiplex PCR reads via MiXCR and lists one record per CDR3 protein. The sample carries tens of thousands of distinct CDR3 sequences, approximately 31% recorded once. What was sequenced was axillary lymph node tissue. The sequence came from a female donor with breast cancer. Some clones in this sample may be carry-over from other donors' samples. This rearrangement joins TRBV5-8 to TRBJ2-1; D unclear. CDR3 protein: CASSLAWSLVVDEQFF. CDR3 nucleotide sequence: TGTGCCAGCAGCTTGGCGTGGTCCCTGGTGGTAGATGAGCAGTTCTTC.